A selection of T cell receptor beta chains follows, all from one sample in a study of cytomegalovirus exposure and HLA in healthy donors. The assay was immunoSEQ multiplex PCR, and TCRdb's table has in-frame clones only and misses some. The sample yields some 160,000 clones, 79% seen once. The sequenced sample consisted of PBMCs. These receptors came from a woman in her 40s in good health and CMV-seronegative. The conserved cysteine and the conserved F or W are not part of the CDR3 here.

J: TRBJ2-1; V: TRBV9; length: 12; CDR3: ASSVEVAVEGQF
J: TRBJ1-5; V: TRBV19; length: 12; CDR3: ASEGQTFNQPQH
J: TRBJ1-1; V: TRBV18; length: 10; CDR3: ASSQVGTEAF
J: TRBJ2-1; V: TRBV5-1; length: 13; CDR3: ASSLLSSGSSEQF
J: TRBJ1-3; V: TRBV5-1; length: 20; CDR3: ASGQNLLGQPSTESSGNTIY
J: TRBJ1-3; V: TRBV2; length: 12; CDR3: ASSDGHSGNTIY
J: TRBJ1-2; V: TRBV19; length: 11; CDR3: ASSLGGDNGYT
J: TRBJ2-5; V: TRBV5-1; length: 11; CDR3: ASSLGLEETQY
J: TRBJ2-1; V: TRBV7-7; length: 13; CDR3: ASSLAVDRYNEQF
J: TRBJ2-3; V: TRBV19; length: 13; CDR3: ASSRIVVPTDTQY
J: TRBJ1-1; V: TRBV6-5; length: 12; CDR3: ASSYSRLNTEAF
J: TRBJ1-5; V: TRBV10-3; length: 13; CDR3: AISDDRAGNQPQH
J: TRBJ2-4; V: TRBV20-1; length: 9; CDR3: SGDRDIIEN
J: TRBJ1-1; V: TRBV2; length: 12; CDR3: ASSDLGQGSLAF